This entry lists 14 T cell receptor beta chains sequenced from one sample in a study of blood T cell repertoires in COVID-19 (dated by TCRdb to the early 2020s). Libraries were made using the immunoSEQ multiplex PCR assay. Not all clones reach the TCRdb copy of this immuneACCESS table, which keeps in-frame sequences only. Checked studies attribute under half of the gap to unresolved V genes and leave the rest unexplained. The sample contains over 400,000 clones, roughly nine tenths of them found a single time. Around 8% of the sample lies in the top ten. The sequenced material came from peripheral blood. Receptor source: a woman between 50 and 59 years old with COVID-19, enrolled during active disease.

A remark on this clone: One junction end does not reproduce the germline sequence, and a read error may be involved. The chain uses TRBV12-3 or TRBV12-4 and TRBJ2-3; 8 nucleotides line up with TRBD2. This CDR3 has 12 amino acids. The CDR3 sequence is CASSFSGGAIGF. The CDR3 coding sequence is TGTGCCAGCAGTTTTTCCGGGGGGGCCATAGGTTTT.

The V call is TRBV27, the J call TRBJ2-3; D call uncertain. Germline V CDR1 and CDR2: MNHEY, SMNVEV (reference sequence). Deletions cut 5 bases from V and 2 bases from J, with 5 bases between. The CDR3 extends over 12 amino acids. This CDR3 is CASSPNTDTQYF. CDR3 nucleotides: TGTGCCAGCAGTCCCAACACAGATACGCAGTATTTT.

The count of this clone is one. The CDR3 region is CASTPGSSADTQYF. DNA of the CDR3: TGTGCCAGCACCCCGGGGTCATCGGCAGATACGCAGTATTTT. The rearrangement links TRBV6-1 to TRBJ2-3, with D possibly TRBD2 on 5 matching bases. V lost 7 bases and J lost 4, with 15 bases in between. Germline CDR1 and CDR2: MNHNS and SASEGT. CDR3 length: 14 residues.

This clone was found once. CDR3 sequence reads: CASSSPGTGYNEQFF. In DNA form, the CDR3 reads TGCGCCAGCAGTTCTCCCGGGACAGGGTACAATGAGCAGTTCTTC. This sequence joins TRBV5-1 and TRBJ2-1; 9 positions agree with TRBD1. Germline V CDR1 and CDR2: SGHRS, YFSETQ. V lost 5 bases, J lost 4 bases, and 7 bases stayed unmatched. The length of the CDR3 is 15 residues.

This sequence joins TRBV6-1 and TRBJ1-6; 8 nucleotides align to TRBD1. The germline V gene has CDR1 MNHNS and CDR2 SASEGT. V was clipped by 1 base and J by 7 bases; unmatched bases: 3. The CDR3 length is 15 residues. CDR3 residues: CASSEGWTGNSPLHF. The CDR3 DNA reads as TGTGCCAGCAGTGAAGGGTGGACAGGGAATTCACCCCTCCACTTT.

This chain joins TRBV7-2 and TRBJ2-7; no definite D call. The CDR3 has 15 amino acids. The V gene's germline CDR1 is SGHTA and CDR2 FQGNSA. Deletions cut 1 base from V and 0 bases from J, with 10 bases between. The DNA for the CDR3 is TGTGCCAGCAGCTTAGACCCTCACAGCTCCTACGAGCAGTACTTC. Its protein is CASSLDPHSSYEQYF.

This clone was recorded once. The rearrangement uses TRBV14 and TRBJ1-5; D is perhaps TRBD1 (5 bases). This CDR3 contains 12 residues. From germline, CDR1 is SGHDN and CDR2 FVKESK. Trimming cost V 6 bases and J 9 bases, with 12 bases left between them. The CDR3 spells CASREGSGPQHF. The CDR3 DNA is TGTGCCAGCAGGGAGGGGTCGGGGCCCCAGCATTTT.

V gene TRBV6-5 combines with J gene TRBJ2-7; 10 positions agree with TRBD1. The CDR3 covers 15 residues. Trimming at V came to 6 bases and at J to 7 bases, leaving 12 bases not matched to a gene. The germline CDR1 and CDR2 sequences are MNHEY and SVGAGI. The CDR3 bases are TGTGCCAGCAGCTGGACGGGACAGGGGCTAGGAGAGCAGTACTTC. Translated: CASSWTGQGLGEQYF.

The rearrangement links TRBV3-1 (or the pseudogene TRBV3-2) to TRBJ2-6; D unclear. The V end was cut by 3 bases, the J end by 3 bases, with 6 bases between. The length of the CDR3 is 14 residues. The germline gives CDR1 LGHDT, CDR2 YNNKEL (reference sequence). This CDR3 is CASSHSDGANVLTF. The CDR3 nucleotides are TGTGCCAGCAGCCACTCAGATGGGGCCAACGTCCTGACTTTC.

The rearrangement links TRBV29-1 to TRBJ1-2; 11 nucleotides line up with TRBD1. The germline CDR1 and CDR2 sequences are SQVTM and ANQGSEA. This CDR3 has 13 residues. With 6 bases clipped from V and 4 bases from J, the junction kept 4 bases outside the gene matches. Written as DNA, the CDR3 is TGCAGCGTGGACAGGGGGCTCGCCTATGGCTACACCTTC. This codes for CSVDRGLAYGYTF.

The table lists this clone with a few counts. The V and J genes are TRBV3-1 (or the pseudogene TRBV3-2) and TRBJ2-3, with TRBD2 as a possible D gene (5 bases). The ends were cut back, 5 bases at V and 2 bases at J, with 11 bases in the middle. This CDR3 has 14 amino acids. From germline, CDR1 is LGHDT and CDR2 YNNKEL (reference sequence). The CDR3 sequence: CASSSTSVTDTQYF. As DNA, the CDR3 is TGTGCCAGCAGCTCTACTAGTGTCACAGATACGCAGTATTTT.

The CDR3 here is CASSSGTGNRYGYTF. In DNA, the CDR3 is TGTGCCAGCAGCTCCGGGACAGGGAATCGCTATGGCTACACCTTC. The chain combines TRBV5-4 with TRBJ1-2; TRBD1 aligns across 9 bases. After removal of 3 bases from V and 4 bases from J, the junction contained 7 bases not matched to a gene. There are 15 residues in the CDR3. Germline-derived CDR1 and CDR2 are SGHNT and YYREEE (reference sequence).

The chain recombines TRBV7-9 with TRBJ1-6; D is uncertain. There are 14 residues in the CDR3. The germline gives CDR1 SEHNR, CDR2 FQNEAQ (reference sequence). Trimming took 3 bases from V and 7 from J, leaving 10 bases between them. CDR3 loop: CASSLGGSNSPLHF. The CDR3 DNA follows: TGTGCCAGCAGCTTGGGAGGGAGCAATTCACCCCTCCACTTT.

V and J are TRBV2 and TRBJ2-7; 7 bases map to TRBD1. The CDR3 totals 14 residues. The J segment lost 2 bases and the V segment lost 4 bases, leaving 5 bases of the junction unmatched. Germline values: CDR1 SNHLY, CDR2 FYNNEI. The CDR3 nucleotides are TGTGCCAGCAGTGGGCAGGGGGTCGCCTACGAGCAGTACTTC. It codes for CASSGQGVAYEQYF.